This entry is about one TCR beta chain. What it binds is unknown. The CDR3 is 12 residues long. V dropped 6 bases and J dropped 2 bases, with 8 bases sitting between them. The germline V gene encodes CDR1 MNHNS and CDR2 SASEGT. Every patient experienced relapse after autologous stem cell transplantation, and brentuximab vedotin exposure varied. This record belongs to a study of PD-1 blockade in classical Hodgkin lymphoma. Regarding the study as a whole: Baseline diversity was lower in partial responders and progressors than complete responders. Relapsed/refractory patients reportedly had the lowest baseline TCR diversity, below newly diagnosed patients, who were below healthy donors. The origin of the repertoire differences remains undefined, with disease activity or prior therapy as possible causes.

TCRdb's table, derived via immunoSEQ multiplex PCR, lists solely in-frame clones and lacks some. The sample has fewer than 25,000 clones, around 80% seen once. V gene TRBV6-1 combines with J gene TRBJ2-7; D is undetermined. The sequences come from peripheral blood mononuclear cells (PBMCs), collected before the second cycle of nivolumab. The clonotype originates from a human donor with classical Hodgkin lymphoma. The CDR3 nucleotides read TGTGCCAGCAGGAACCCAACCTACGAGCAGTACTTC. Encoded protein: CASRNPTYEQYF.